Listed below are T cell receptor beta chains from one sample, sequenced in a study of response to subunit inactivated influenza vaccine. TCRdb processed the RT-PCR reads anew with MiXCR; each CDR3 protein has one entry. The table records hundreds of thousands of distinct CDR3 sequences, 15% to 19% of them present only once. The sample consisted of PBMCs from blood, taken 12 days after vaccination. The receptors here all came from a man between 45 and 60 years old who received an inactivated influenza vaccine. The CDR3 runs from the conserved cysteine through the conserved F or W. The D gene is left open where the match is weak. Clone size, where shown, is once, few, many, or a class for clones that have expanded.

17	TRBJ2-1	few	TRBV6-1	TRBD2	TGTGCCAGCAGTACACTAGCGGGCCGGAGCTCCTACAATGAGCAGTTCTTC	CASSTLAGRSSYNEQFF
15	TRBJ1-2	many	TRBV4-2	.	TGTGCCAGCAGCCAAGAAGGCCAGTCTAACTATGGCTACACCTTC	CASSQEGQSNYGYTF
16	TRBJ2-5	.	TRBV20-1	TRBD2	TGCAGTGCGATCGGTACTAGCGGGAGGTTCCAAGAGACCCAGTACTTC	CSAIGTSGRFQETQYF
13	TRBJ2-4	few	TRBV7-3	.	TGTGCCAGCAGCTTAACGCAGGAGGACATTCAGTACTTC	CASSLTQEDIQYF
15	TRBJ1-6	few	TRBV12-3/TRBV12-4	.	TGTGCCAGCAGTTACCGGGACGGGGGGAATTCACCCCTCCACTTT	CASSYRDGGNSPLHF
15	TRBJ1-4	.	TRBV6-2/TRBV6-3	.	TGTGCCAGCACCGGAGGAGCGAGGAATAAAGGAAAACTGTTTTTT	CASTGGARNKGKLFF
14	TRBJ2-1	few	TRBV4-1	.	TGCGCCAGCAGCCAACCGACAGGCTACAATGAGCAGTTCTTC	CASSQPTGYNEQFF
15	TRBJ2-2	.	TRBV4-1	.	TGCGCCAGCAGCCAAGGACAGAGTAACACCGGGGAGCTGTTTTTT	CASSQGQSNTGELFF
13	TRBJ2-1	.	TRBV11-2	TRBD2	TGTGCCAGCAGCTTAGATCCGGGGGGGTCGCAGTTCTTC	CASSLDPGGSQFF
11	TRBJ2-5	few	TRBV2	.	TGTGCCAGCAGTGGAATGGAGACCCAGTACTTC	CASSGMETQYF
14	TRBJ1-2	.	TRBV4-1	.	TGCGCCAGCAGCCAACAAATTTATTCGGGGGGCTACACCTTC	CASSQQIYSGGYTF
22	TRBJ2-3	few	TRBV4-1	.	TGCGCCAGCAGCCAAGGAATTCGACAGCAACTTCGAACCCCCAGGCTCACAGATACGCAGTATTTT	CASSQGIRQQLRTPRLTDTQYF
16	TRBJ2-6	.	TRBV6-1	.	TGTGCCAGCAGTGAAGACAGTTTATCTGGGGCCAACGTCCTGACTTTC	CASSEDSLSGANVLTF
15	TRBJ2-2	.	TRBV4-1	TRBD1	TGCGCCAGCAGCCCCTCAGGGGGTCGGTCCGGGGAGCTGTTTTTT	CASSPSGGRSGELFF
16	TRBJ2-1	.	TRBV2	TRBD2	TGTGCCAGCGGGAACGGGAGGGGGAGCTCCTACAATGAGCAGTTCTTC	CASGNGRGSSYNEQFF
16	TRBJ2-1	once	TRBV7-6	.	TGTGCCAGCAGCTTAGTCGTGGAGGGAGTGGTAGATGAGCAGTTCTTC	CASSLVVEGVVDEQFF
16	TRBJ2-4	few	TRBV12-3/TRBV12-4	TRBD2	TGTGCCAGCAGCCCCGGGACTAGCGGGGGGGCCTTCGTTCAGTACTTC	CASSPGTSGGAFVQYF
16	TRBJ2-3	few	TRBV20-1	.	TGCAGTGCTAGAGATCCCCGGCGGGGCCGCACAGATACGCAGTATTTT	CSARDPRRGRTDTQYF
12	TRBJ2-1	.	TRBV7-2	.	TGTGCCAGCAGCTTAGTCGATGGTGAGCAGTTCTTC	CASSLVDGEQFF
15	TRBJ1-4	.	TRBV27	.	TGTGCCAGCAGTTTATTGGGAACAACTAATGAAAAACTGTTTTTT	CASSLLGTTNEKLFF
11	TRBJ2-2	many	TRBV28	.	TGTGCCATCGTCGTAACCGGGGAGCTGTTTTTT	CAIVVTGELFF
15	TRBJ2-2	few	TRBV11-3	TRBD1	TGTGCCAGCAGTTCAGGGACAGGGGGTATCGGGGAGCTGTTTTTT	CASSSGTGGIGELFF
16	TRBJ1-5	.	TRBV4-1	.	TGCGCCAGCAGCCACGGCAGACAGATTAGCAATCAGCCCCAGCATTTT	CASSHGRQISNQPQHF
13	TRBJ2-5	few	TRBV7-9	.	TGTGCCAGCAACCCTACTTCACAAGAGACCCAGTACTTC	CASNPTSQETQYF